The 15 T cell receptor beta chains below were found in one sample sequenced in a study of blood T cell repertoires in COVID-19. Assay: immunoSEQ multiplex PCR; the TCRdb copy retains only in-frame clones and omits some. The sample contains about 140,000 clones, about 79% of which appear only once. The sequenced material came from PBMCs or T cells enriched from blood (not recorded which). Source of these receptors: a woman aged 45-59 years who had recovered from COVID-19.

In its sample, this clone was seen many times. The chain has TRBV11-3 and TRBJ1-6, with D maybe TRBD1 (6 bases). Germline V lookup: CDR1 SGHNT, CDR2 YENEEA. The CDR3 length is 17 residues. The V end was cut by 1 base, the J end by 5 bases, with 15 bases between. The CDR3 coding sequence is TGTGCCAGCAGCTTAGGGGCGGGCAGGGGAGATAATTCACCCCTCCACTTT. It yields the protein CASSLGAGRGDNSPLHF.

The CDR3 spells CASSAETDSSGTF. CDR3 coding DNA: TGTGCCAGCAGCGCCGAAACCGACAGTTCGGGCACCTTC. The V and J genes are TRBV9 and TRBJ1-2; tentatively, D is TRBD1 (5 bases). The CDR3 is 13 residues long. V lost 3 bases and J lost 13, with 19 bases in between. CDR1 is SGDLS and CDR2 is YYNGEE in the germline V gene.

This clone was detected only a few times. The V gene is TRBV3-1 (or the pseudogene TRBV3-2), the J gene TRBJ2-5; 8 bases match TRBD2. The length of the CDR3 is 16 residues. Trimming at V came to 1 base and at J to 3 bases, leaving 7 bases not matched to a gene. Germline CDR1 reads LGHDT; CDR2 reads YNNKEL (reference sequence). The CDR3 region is CASSQGASGREETQYF. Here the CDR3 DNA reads TGTGCCAGCAGCCAAGGGGCTAGCGGGCGAGAAGAGACCCAGTACTTC.

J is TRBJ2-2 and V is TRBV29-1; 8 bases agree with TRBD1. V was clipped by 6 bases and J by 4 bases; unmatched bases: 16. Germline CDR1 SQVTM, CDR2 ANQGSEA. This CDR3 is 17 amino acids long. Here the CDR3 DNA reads TGCAGCGTGAGGGGACAGGCGGCGCGAAGCGTCACCGGGGAGCTGTTTTTT. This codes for CSVRGQAARSVTGELFF.

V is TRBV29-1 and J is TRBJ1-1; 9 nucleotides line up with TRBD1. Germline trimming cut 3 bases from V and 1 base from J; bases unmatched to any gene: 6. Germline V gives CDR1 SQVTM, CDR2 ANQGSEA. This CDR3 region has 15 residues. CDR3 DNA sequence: TGCAGCGTTGATTCTGGGACAGGGACGAACACTGAAGCTTTCTTT. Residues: CSVDSGTGTNTEAFF. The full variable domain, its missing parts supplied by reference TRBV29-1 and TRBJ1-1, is SAVISQKPSRDICQRGTSLTIQCQVDSQVTMMFWYRQQPGQSLTLIATANQGSEATYESGFVIDKFPISRPNLTFSTLTVSNMSPEDSSIYLCSVDSGTGTNTEAFFGQGTRLTVV.

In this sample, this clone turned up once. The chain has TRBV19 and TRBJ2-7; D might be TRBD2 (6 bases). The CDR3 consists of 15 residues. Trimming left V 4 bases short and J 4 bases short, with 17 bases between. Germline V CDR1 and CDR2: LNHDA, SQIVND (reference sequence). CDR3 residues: CASSTKAGPRYEQYF. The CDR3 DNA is TGTGCCAGTAGTACAAAGGCGGGACCGCGATACGAGCAGTACTTC.

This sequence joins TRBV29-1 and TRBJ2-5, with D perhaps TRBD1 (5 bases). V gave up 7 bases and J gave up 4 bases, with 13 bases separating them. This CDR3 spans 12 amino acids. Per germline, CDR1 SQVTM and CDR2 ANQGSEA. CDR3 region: CSADSLGETQYF. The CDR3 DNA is TGCAGCGCCGACAGCCTAGGAGAGACCCAGTACTTC. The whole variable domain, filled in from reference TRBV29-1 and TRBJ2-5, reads SAVISQKPSRDICQRGTSLTIQCQVDSQVTMMFWYRQQPGQSLTLIATANQGSEATYESGFVIDKFPISRPNLTFSTLTVSNMSPEDSSIYLCSADSLGETQYFGPGTRLLVL.

The DNA of the CDR3 is TGTGCCAGCAGTTTTACTTCCTACAATGAGCAGTTCTTC. It encodes CASSFTSYNEQFF. This rearrangement joins TRBV28 to TRBJ2-1; no definite D call. V shed 3 bases and J shed 1 base, with 4 bases lying between them. The CDR3 has 13 residues. Germline V gene sequence: CDR1 MDHEN, CDR2 SYDVKM.

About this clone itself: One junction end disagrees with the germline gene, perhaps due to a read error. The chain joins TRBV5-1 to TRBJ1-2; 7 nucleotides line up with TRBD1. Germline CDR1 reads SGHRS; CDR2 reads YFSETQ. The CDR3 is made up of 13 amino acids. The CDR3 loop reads CASSYTGAHGYTF. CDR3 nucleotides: TGCGCCAGCAGCTACACAGGGGCCCATGGGTACACCTTC.

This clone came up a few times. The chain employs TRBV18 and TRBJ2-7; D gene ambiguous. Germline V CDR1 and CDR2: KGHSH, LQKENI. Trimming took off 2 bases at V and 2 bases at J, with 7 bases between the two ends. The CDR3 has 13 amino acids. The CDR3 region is CASSPLETYEQYF. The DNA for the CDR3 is TGTGCCAGCTCACCATTAGAGACCTACGAGCAGTACTTC.

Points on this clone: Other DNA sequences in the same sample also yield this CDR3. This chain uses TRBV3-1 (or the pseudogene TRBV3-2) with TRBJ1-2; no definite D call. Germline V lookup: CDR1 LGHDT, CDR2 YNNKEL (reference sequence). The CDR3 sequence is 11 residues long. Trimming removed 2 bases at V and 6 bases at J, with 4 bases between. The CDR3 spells CASSQSDGYTF. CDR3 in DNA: TGTGCCAGCAGCCAATCGGATGGCTACACCTTC.

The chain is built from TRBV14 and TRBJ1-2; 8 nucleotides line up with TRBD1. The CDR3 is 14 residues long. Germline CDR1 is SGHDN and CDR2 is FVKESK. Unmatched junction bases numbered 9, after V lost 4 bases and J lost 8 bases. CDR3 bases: TGTGCCAGCAGCCGCTCCGGGACAGGCTGGGGCTACACCTTC. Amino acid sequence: CASSRSGTGWGYTF. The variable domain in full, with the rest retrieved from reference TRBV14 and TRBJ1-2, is EAGVTQFPSHSVIEKGQTVTLRCDPISGHDNLYWYRRVMGKEIKFLLHFVKESKQDESGMPNNRFLAERTGGTYSTLKVQPAELEDSGVYFCASSRSGTGWGYTFGSGTRLTVV.

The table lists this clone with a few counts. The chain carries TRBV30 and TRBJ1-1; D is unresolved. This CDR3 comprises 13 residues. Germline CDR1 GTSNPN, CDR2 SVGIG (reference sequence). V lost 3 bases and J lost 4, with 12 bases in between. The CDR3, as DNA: TGTGCCTGGAGCGCCGCAAGCGGCACTGAAGCTTTCTTT. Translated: CAWSAASGTEAFF. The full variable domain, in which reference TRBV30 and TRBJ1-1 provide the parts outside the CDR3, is SQTIHQWPATLVQPVGSPLSLECTVEGTSNPNLYWYRQAAGRGLQLLFYSVGIGQISSEVPQNLSASRPQDRQFILSSKKLLLSDSGFYLCAWSAASGTEAFFGQGTRLTVV.

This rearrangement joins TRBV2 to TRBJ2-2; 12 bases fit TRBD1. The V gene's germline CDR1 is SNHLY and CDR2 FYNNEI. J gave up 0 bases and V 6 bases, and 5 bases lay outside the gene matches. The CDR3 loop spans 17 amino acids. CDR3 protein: CASRRDRGPANTGELFF. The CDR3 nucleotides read TGTGCCAGCAGGAGGGACAGGGGGCCGGCGAACACCGGGGAGCTGTTTTTT. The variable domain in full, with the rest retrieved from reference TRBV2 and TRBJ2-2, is EPEVTQTPSHQVTQMGQEVILRCVPISNHLYFYWYRQILGQKVEFLVSFYNNEISEKSEIFDDQFSVERPDGSNFTLKIRSTKLEDSAMYFCASRRDRGPANTGELFFGEGSRLTVL.

CDR3 nucleotide sequence: TGCGCCAGCAGCCAAGAGTGGGGACAGGGAGTAGACACCGGGGAGCTGTTTTTT. It specifies CASSQEWGQGVDTGELFF. This chain joins TRBV4-1 and TRBJ2-2; 9 bases align to TRBD1. CDR3 size: 18 residues. Germline V lookup: CDR1 MGHRA, CDR2 YSYEKL. J lost 3 bases, V lost 0 bases, and 8 bases had no gene match.